This passage covers 29 T cell receptor beta chains from one sample sequenced in a study of shared clonotypes between healthy human individuals. Repertoires were generated with immunoSEQ multiplex PCR, while TCRdb's copy carries only in-frame clones and drops some. The table records roughly 850,000 clones, 96% of them present only once. Terminally differentiated effector memory CD45RA+ cells were left out of the naive CD8 fraction, which was CD45RO-negative and positively selected for CCR7. Sequencing was performed on naive CD8+ T cells sorted from blood. These receptors came from a man in his thirties or forties in good health.

V usage is TRBV27 and J usage is TRBJ2-7; perhaps TRBD1 as D (7 bases). This CDR3 contains 14 residues. V gave up 8 bases and J gave up 2 bases, with 16 bases separating them. From germline, CDR1 is MNHEY and CDR2 SMNVEV (reference sequence). The CDR3 here is CASSGGRFPYEQYF. DNA of the CDR3: TGTGCCAGCTCAGGGGGGCGCTTTCCCTACGAGCAGTACTTC.

The J gene is TRBJ1-5, the V gene TRBV4-1, with D possibly matching TRBD1 (5 bases). The CDR3 has 16 residues. Germline V CDR1 and CDR2: MGHRA, YSYEKL. V was clipped by 0 bases and J by 9 bases, with 18 bases between them. The CDR3 reads CASSQDQGRVVSPQHF. CDR3 DNA: TGCGCCAGCAGCCAAGATCAGGGCAGGGTTGTGTCGCCCCAGCATTTT.

The V and J genes are TRBV30 and TRBJ2-3; 8 positions agree with TRBD1. The trim removed 5 bases at V and 1 base at J, leaving 5 bases unmatched. The length of the CDR3 is 14 residues. Germline V gives CDR1 GTSNPN, CDR2 SVGIG (reference sequence). The CDR3 reads CAWSGGMGTDTQYF. CDR3 sequence (DNA): TGTGCCTGGTCAGGGGGCATGGGCACAGATACGCAGTATTTT.

The rearrangement uses TRBV19 and TRBJ2-7, with 7 positions matching TRBD1. V lost 6 bases, J lost 3 bases, and 8 bases stayed unmatched. CDR3 length equals 14 residues. CDR1 and CDR2 (germline): LNHDA, SQIVND (reference sequence). This chain's CDR3 is CASSKWTGNYEQYF. The CDR3, as DNA: TGTGCCAGTAGCAAATGGACAGGAAACTACGAGCAGTACTTC.

The rearrangement links TRBV6-5 to TRBJ2-3; D perhaps matches TRBD1 (5 bases). Germline values: CDR1 MNHEY, CDR2 SVGAGI. Trimming shortened V by 4 bases and J by 5 bases, and 19 bases separated the two germline ends. The CDR3 totals 16 residues. CDR3 residues: CASSSLGKGWEDTQYF. The CDR3 DNA reads TGTGCCAGCAGTTCCCTGGGAAAGGGGTGGGAAGATACGCAGTATTTT.

This clone has only one observation. V gene TRBV4-1 combines with J gene TRBJ2-1, with D perhaps matching TRBD1 or TRBD2 (5 bases each). V shed 1 base and J shed 6 bases, with 16 bases lying between them. Germline CDR1 is MGHRA and CDR2 is YSYEKL. There are 16 residues in the CDR3. DNA of the CDR3: TGCGCCAGCAGCCAAGTTCCAGGGAGTAGTCCCAATGAGCAGTTCTTC. It is translated as CASSQVPGSSPNEQFF.

The genes are TRBV18 and TRBJ2-1; D uncertain. The CDR3 is 12 amino acids. V was shortened by 3 bases and J by 8 bases, with 8 bases between the two germline ends. CDR1 KGHSH and CDR2 LQKENI come from the germline V gene. CDR3 residues: CASSPQLDEQFF. The CDR3 nucleotides read TGTGCCAGCTCACCTCAATTGGATGAGCAGTTCTTC. Together with reference TRBV18 and TRBJ2-1, the CDR3 gives the full variable domain: NAGVMQNPRHLVRRRGQEARLRCSPMKGHSHVYWYRQLPEEGLKFMVYLQKENIIDESGMPKERFSAEFPKEGPSILRIQQVVRGDSAAYFCASSPQLDEQFFGPGTRLTVL.

This rearrangement joins TRBV7-6 to TRBJ1-1; the D gene is possibly TRBD1 (5 bases). Germline V lookup: CDR1 SGHVS, CDR2 FNYEAQ. The CDR3 covers 12 residues. Trimming took off 1 base at V and 10 bases at J, with 10 bases between the two ends. The DNA for the CDR3 is TGTGCCAGCAGCTTAGGCGGGGGAGGAGCTTTCTTT. Translation gives CASSLGGGGAFF.

The chain employs TRBV5-1 and TRBJ2-1; D may correspond to TRBD1 or TRBD2 (5 bases each). Germline V lookup: CDR1 SGHRS, CDR2 YFSETQ. V shed 1 base and J shed 0 bases, with 14 bases lying between them. The CDR3 contains 17 residues. The CDR3 DNA reads TGCGCCAGCAGCTTGACCCGGGGCCGGAGCTCCTACAATGAGCAGTTCTTC. Amino acid sequence: CASSLTRGRSSYNEQFF. The variable domain in full, with the rest retrieved from reference TRBV5-1 and TRBJ2-1, is KAGVTQTPRYLIKTRGQQVTLSCSPISGHRSVSWYQQTPGQGLQFLFEYFSETQRNKGNFPGRFSGRQFSNSRSEMNVSTLELGDSALYLCASSLTRGRSSYNEQFFGPGTRLTVL.

Only one count was recorded for this clone. The rearrangement joins TRBV6-1 to TRBJ2-3, with D unclear. Germline V gene lookup returns CDR1 MNHNS and CDR2 SASEGT. The V gene lost 1 base and the J gene lost 2 bases, with 10 bases spanning the gap. The CDR3 is 15 residues long. CDR3 coding DNA: TGTGCCAGCAGTGAAGGATGGCAGATCACAGATACGCAGTATTTT. Its protein is CASSEGWQITDTQYF.

The rearrangement joins TRBV6-5 to TRBJ2-7; D is ambiguous. Trimming shortened V by 6 bases and J by 6 bases, and 9 bases separated the two germline ends. The CDR3 is 11 residues long. Germline CDR1 reads MNHEY; CDR2 reads SVGAGI. The CDR3 sequence is CASSSDREQYF. CDR3 nucleotide sequence: TGTGCCAGCAGCTCGGACCGCGAGCAGTACTTC.

The J gene is TRBJ2-2, the V gene TRBV6-1; 9 nucleotides align to TRBD1. Germline CDR1 and CDR2: MNHNS and SASEGT. The CDR3 is 15 residues long. V was clipped by 4 bases and J by 4 bases; unmatched bases: 4. CDR3 nucleotide sequence: TGTGCCAGCAGTGCAGGACAGGGGATCACCGGGGAGCTGTTTTTT. Translating gives CASSAGQGITGELFF.

This clone occurred once. The chain joins TRBV21-1 to TRBJ1-5. TRBV21-1 is labeled a pseudogene. CDR3 size: 16 residues. In DNA form, the CDR3 reads TGTGCCAGCCGCCCAACGAACATGGATAGCAATCAGCCCCAGCATTTT. This translates into CASRPTNMDSNQPQHF.

This sequence joins TRBV29-1 and TRBJ2-1; D is perhaps TRBD1 or TRBD2 (5 bases each). Germline values: CDR1 SQVTM, CDR2 ANQGSEA. The CDR3 runs to 12 residues. The V end was cut by 7 bases, the J end by 4 bases, with 11 bases between. CDR3 sequence reads: CSGGREYNEQFF. The CDR3 DNA reads as TGCAGCGGGGGCCGGGAATACAATGAGCAGTTCTTC.

The chain is built from TRBV28 and TRBJ2-1; maybe TRBD2 (6 bases). CDR1 is MDHEN, CDR2 SYDVKM, per germline. The ends were cut back, 6 bases at V and 3 bases at J, with 12 bases in the middle. This CDR3 is 14 amino acids long. CDR3 residues: CASSPPTSYNEQFF. CDR3 nucleotides: TGTGCCAGCAGCCCCCCGACTAGCTACAATGAGCAGTTCTTC.

The chain's CDR3 is CASSPGWSGRAGEQYF. The DNA for the CDR3 is TGTGCCAGCAGCCCGGGGTGGAGCGGGAGGGCCGGCGAGCAGTACTTC. This chain links TRBV14 with TRBJ2-7; 10 nucleotides match TRBD2. Trimming took 4 bases from V and 6 from J; bases not matched to a gene: 12. The CDR3 contains 16 residues. Looked up from germline, CDR1 is SGHDN and CDR2 is FVKESK. Combining the CDR3 with reference TRBV14 and TRBJ2-7 gives the whole variable domain EAGVTQFPSHSVIEKGQTVTLRCDPISGHDNLYWYRRVMGKEIKFLLHFVKESKQDESGMPNNRFLAERTGGTYSTLKVQPAELEDSGVYFCASSPGWSGRAGEQYFGPGTRLTVT.

V gene TRBV4-3 combines with J gene TRBJ1-1; D is uncertain. With 0 bases removed from V and 0 bases from J, the gap between germline ends came to 8 bases. This CDR3 is 15 amino acids long. Germline assignment: CDR1 LGHNA and CDR2 YSLEER. CDR3 sequence reads: CASSQDRRMNTEAFF. CDR3 nucleotides: TGCGCCAGCAGCCAAGACAGGAGAATGAACACTGAAGCTTTCTTT.

V usage is TRBV13 and J usage is TRBJ2-1; D perhaps matches TRBD2 (6 bases). V was trimmed by 3 bases and J by 0 bases, leaving 9 bases between them. Germline CDR1 PRHDT, CDR2 FYEKMQ (reference sequence). The CDR3 has 15 residues. The DNA of the CDR3 is TGTGCCAGCAGCTTCGGGACTGGCTCCTACAATGAGCAGTTCTTC. This sequence encodes CASSFGTGSYNEQFF.

The chain joins TRBV15 to TRBJ1-3; 9 nucleotides agree with TRBD1. This CDR3 has 16 amino acids. The germline V gene encodes CDR1 LNHNV and CDR2 YYDKDF (reference sequence). The V and J ends lost 5 bases and 1 base, in that order; junction bases with no gene match: 6. The CDR3 loop is CATSLWDRASGNTIYF. The CDR3 DNA reads TGTGCCACCAGCCTCTGGGACAGGGCATCTGGAAACACCATATATTTT.

About this clone: The sample has other DNA sequences that encode this CDR3 too. This chain joins TRBV29-1 and TRBJ2-3; D is perhaps TRBD2 (6 bases). Germline V gene data show CDR1 as SQVTM and CDR2 as ANQGSEA. V was shortened by 6 bases and J by 2 bases, with 9 bases between the two germline ends. CDR3 length: 12 residues. CDR3 nucleotides: TGCAGCGTGGAGGGAGCCACAGATACGCAGTATTTT. Translated: CSVEGATDTQYF.

The V call is TRBV29-1, the J call TRBJ2-3; 7 bases align to TRBD2. Germline-derived CDR1 and CDR2 are SQVTM and ANQGSEA. The CDR3 contains 14 residues. CDR3 residues: CTIIWGGTIDTQYF. The CDR3 DNA is TGCACCATTATATGGGGGGGTACTATAGATACGCAGTATTTT.

The chain is built from TRBV5-1 and TRBJ2-2, with TRBD1 matching over 11 bases. CDR3 length: 16 residues. V shed 0 bases and J 4 bases; nucleotides not matched to a gene: 2. In germline, CDR1 is SGHRS, CDR2 YFSETQ. For the CDR3, the DNA is TGCGCCAGCAGCTTGGCTGGGACAGGGGGCACCGGGGAGCTGTTTTTT. Protein sequence: CASSLAGTGGTGELFF.

This chain links TRBV29-1 with TRBJ2-4, with 7 bases matching TRBD2. This CDR3 region has 12 residues. CDR1 and CDR2 (germline): SQVTM, ANQGSEA. V shed 2 bases, J shed 10 bases, and the junction held 5 bases outside the gene matches. CDR3 sequence (DNA): TGCAGCGTTGAATCTAGCGGAGGGATTCAGTACTTC. It translates to CSVESSGGIQYF.

V gene TRBV15 combines with J gene TRBJ2-7; the match to TRBD2 covers 8 bases. The CDR3 totals 17 residues. V was pared by 1 base and J by 1 base, with 9 bases of the junction left unmatched. Germline-derived CDR1 and CDR2 are LNHNV and YYDKDF (reference sequence). The CDR3 nucleotides are TGTGCCACCAGCAGAGGAAACGAAGCGGGAGAGTCCTACGAGCAGTACTTC. Translation: CATSRGNEAGESYEQYF.

The chain links TRBV5-4 to TRBJ1-1; D may be TRBD1 (6 bases). Germline loops: CDR1 SGHNT, CDR2 YYREEE (reference sequence). Trimming removed 0 bases from V and 3 bases from J, with 12 bases in between. This CDR3 is built from 15 residues. The CDR3 sequence is CASSLVGTLDTEAFF. DNA of the CDR3: TGTGCCAGCAGCTTGGTTGGGACACTGGACACTGAAGCTTTCTTT. The variable domain in full, with the rest retrieved from reference TRBV5-4 and TRBJ1-1, is ETGVTQSPTHLIKTRGQQVTLRCSSQSGHNTVSWYQQALGQGPQFIFQYYREEENGRGNFPPRFSGLQFPNYSSELNVNALELDDSALYLCASSLVGTLDTEAFFGQGTRLTVV.

This chain uses TRBV27 with TRBJ1-5; TRBD1 agrees at 9 bases. The length of the CDR3 is 16 residues. V was clipped by 6 bases and J by 3 bases; unmatched bases: 9. Germline-derived CDR1 and CDR2 are MNHEY and SMNVEV (reference sequence). CDR3 sequence: CASRGRTGAPNQPQHF. The CDR3 DNA reads as TGTGCCAGCAGGGGTCGGACAGGGGCTCCCAATCAGCCCCAGCATTTT.

The chain is built from TRBV5-5 and TRBJ2-3, with 8 bases fitting TRBD2. With V trimmed by 4 bases and J by 5 bases, 6 bases remained unmatched. The CDR3 consists of 14 residues. From germline, CDR1 is SGHKS and CDR2 YYEKEE (reference sequence). The CDR3 bases are TGTGCCAGCAGCCCAGCGGGAGTAGTAGATACGCAGTATTTT. It translates to CASSPAGVVDTQYF.

The rearrangement uses TRBV7-6 and TRBJ2-3; TRBD2 might be the D (5 bases). The germline V gene encodes CDR1 SGHVS and CDR2 FNYEAQ. This CDR3 is built from 16 residues. With 2 bases removed from V and 1 base from J, the gap between germline ends came to 13 bases. Here the CDR3 DNA reads TGTGCCAGCAGCTTATCTCGGCTAGCTGGCACAGATACGCAGTATTTT. Its translation is CASSLSRLAGTDTQYF.

The chain uses TRBV10-3 and TRBJ2-3; D assignment may be TRBD1 or TRBD2 (5 bases each). The CDR3 runs to 14 residues. Trimming removed 11 bases at V and 0 bases at J, with 15 bases between. Germline assignment: CDR1 ENHRY and CDR2 SYGVKD. The CDR3 DNA sequence: TGTGCCTCTCGGGACCACGCTAGCACAGATACGCAGTATTTT. Its protein is CASRDHASTDTQYF.